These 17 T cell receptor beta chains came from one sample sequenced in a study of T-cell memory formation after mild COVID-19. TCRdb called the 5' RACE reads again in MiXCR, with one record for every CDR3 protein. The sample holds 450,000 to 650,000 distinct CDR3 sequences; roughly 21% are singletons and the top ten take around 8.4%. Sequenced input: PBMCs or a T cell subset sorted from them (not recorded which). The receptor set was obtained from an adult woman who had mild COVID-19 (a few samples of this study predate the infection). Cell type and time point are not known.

CDR3 sequence (DNA): TGTGCCAGCAGCCTGCCGGACTTGGCCAAAAACATTCAGTACTTC. Amino acid sequence: CASSLPDLAKNIQYF. The chain links TRBV5-5 to TRBJ2-4, with D perhaps TRBD2 (5 bases). CDR1 is SGHKS, CDR2 YYEKEE, per germline (reference sequence). The CDR3 length is 15 residues. Between the trimmed V and J ends, which lost 4 bases and 1 base, there was a span of 12 bases.

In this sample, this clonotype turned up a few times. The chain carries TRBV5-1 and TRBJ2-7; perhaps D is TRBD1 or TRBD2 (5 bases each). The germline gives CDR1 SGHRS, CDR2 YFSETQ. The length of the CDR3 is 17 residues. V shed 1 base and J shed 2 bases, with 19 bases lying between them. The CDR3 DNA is TGCGCCAGCAGCTTGTCCTTTGACAGCAGGACTCCCTACGAGCAGTACTTC. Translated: CASSLSFDSRTPYEQYF.

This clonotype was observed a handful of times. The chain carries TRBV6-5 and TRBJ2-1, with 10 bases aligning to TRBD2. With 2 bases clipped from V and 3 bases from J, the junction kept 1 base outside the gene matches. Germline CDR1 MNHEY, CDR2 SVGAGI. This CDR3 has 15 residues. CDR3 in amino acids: CASSYRLAGYNEQFF. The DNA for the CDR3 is TGTGCCAGCAGTTACAGACTAGCGGGCTACAATGAGCAGTTCTTC.

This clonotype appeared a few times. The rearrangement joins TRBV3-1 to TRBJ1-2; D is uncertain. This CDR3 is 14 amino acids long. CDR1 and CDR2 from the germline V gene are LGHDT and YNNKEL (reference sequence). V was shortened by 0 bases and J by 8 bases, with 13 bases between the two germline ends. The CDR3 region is CASSQDWGFRGYTF. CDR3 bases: TGTGCCAGCAGCCAAGATTGGGGATTTAGGGGCTACACCTTC.

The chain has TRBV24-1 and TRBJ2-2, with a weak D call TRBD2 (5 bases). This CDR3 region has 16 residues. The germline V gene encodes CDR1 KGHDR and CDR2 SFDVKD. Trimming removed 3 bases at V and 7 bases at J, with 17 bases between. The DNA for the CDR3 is TGTGCCACCAGTGATACTCGGACTCGACTGGGCGGGGAGCTGTTTTTT. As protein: CATSDTRTRLGGELFF.

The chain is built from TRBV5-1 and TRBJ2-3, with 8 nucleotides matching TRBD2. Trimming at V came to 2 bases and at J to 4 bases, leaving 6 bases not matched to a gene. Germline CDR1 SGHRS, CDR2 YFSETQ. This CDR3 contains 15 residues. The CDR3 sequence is CASSLEAGVADTQYF. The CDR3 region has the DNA TGCGCCAGCAGCTTAGAAGCGGGGGTGGCAGATACGCAGTATTTT.

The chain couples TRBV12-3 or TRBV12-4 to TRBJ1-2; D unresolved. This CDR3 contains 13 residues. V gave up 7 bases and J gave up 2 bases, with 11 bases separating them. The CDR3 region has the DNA TGTGCCAGCACCGCCCTGGTGAACTATGGCTACACCTTC. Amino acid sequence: CASTALVNYGYTF.

The CDR3, as DNA: TGCGCCAGTTCCAGACAGGGGGCTCACTACGAGCAGTACTTC. This gives the protein CASSRQGAHYEQYF. This rearrangement joins TRBV10-2 to TRBJ2-7; 10 bases align to TRBD1. This CDR3 spans 14 amino acids. V gave up 9 bases and J gave up 3 bases; unmatched junction bases: 8. Germline CDR1 is WSHSY and CDR2 is SAAADI.

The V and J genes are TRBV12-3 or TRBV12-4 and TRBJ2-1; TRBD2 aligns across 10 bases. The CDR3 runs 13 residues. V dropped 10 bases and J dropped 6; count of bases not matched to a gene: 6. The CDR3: CATGAGGSNEQFF. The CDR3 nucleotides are TGTGCCACCGGAGCGGGAGGGAGCAATGAGCAGTTCTTC.

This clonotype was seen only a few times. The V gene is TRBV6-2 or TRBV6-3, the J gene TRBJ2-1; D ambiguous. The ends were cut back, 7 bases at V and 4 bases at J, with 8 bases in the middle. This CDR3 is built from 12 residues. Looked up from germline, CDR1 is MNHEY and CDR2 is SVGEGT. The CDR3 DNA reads TGTGCCAGCACCCACCCTTACAATGAGCAGTTCTTC. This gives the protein CASTHPYNEQFF.

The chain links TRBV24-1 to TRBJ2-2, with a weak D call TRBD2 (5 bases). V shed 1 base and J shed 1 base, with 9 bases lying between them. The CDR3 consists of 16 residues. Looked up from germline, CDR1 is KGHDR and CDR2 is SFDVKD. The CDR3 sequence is CATSDFGLQNTGELFF. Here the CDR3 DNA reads TGTGCCACCAGTGATTTTGGACTCCAGAACACCGGGGAGCTGTTTTTT.

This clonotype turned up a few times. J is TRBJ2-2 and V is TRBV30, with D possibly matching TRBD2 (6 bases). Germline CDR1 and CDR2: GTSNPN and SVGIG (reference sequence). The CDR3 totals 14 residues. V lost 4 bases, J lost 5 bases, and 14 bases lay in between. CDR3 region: CAWMAGRLTGELFF. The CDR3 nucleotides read TGTGCCTGGATGGCGGGACGTTTGACCGGGGAGCTGTTTTTT.

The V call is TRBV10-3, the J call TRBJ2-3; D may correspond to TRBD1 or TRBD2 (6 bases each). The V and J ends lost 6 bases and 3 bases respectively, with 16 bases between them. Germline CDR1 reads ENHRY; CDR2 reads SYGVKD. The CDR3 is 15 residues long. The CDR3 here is CAISGGSDRTDTQYF. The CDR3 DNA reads TGTGCCATCAGCGGGGGATCAGACAGGACAGATACGCAGTATTTT.

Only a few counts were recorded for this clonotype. CDR3 in amino acids: CASSPTRGTGELFF. For the CDR3, the DNA is TGTGCCAGCAGCCCGACCAGGGGCACCGGGGAGCTGTTTTTT. The J gene is TRBJ2-2, the V gene TRBV7-9; the D gene is possibly TRBD1 (6 bases). CDR3 length: 14 residues. Germline V gene data show CDR1 as SEHNR and CDR2 as FQNEAQ (reference sequence). Trimming pared 5 bases from V and 4 bases from J, leaving 11 bases between.

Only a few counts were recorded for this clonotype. The CDR3 coding sequence is TGTGCCAGCAGCTTAAGTACCGGGACAGGAACCTACGAGCAGTACTTC. Translated, it gives CASSLSTGTGTYEQYF. The rearrangement links TRBV7-2 to TRBJ2-7; 8 bases align to TRBD1. This CDR3 spans 16 amino acids. V lost 2 bases and J lost 2; bases outside the gene matches: 8. Germline V gene sequence: CDR1 SGHTA, CDR2 FQGNSA.

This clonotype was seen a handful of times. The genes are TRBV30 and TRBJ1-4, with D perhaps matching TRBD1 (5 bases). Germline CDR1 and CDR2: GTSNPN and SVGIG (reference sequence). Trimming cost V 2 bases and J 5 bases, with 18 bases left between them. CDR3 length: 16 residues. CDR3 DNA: TGTGCCTGGAGTCCCACCGGACACCAGCTCAATGAAAAACTGTTTTTT. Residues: CAWSPTGHQLNEKLFF.

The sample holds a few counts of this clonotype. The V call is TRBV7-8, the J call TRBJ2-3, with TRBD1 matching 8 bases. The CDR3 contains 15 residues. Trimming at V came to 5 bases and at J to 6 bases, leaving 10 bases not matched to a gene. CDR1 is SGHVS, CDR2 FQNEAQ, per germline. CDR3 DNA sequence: TGTGCCAGCAGCCCCCTCGACAGGGGTGTTGATACGCAGTATTTT. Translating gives CASSPLDRGVDTQYF.